This T cell receptor beta chain originates from a study of CD8 T cells in ankylosing spondylitis. Study-wide points: Reportedly, disease-linked clones are significantly enriched in ankylosing spondylitis patients' matched synovial fluid. With a CD8+ phenotype, disease-linked clones were relatively rare in peripheral blood. Apparently characteristic of ankylosing spondylitis blood was a TCR beta motif (roughly eight highly homologous variants).

About this clonotype: Its matching antigen is unknown.

Libraries for TCR beta were made by quantitative 5'-RACE with molecular barcodes. TCRdb fed the 5' RACE reads into MiXCR, producing one record per CDR3 protein. This table holds 500,000 to 550,000 distinct CDR3 sequences, roughly 13% found once. This CDR3 contains 13 residues. With V trimmed by 3 bases and J by 5 bases, 6 bases remained unmatched. Germline assignment: CDR1 DFQATT and CDR2 SNEGSKA (reference sequence). Sequencing used blood, either unsorted or a sorted T cell fraction (not recorded which). The chain has TRBV20-1 and TRBJ2-7, with 8 bases identical to TRBD2. This TCR derives from a male donor with ankylosing spondylitis. The CDR3 protein is CSARMIGRDEQYF. In nucleotides, the CDR3 is TGCAGTGCTAGGATGATCGGGAGGGACGAGCAGTACTTC.